A single sample is the source of the 16 T cell receptor beta chains below, sequenced in a study of human CD8 memory T cell subsets. A UMI-labeled 5' RACE approach was the method that produced the TCR beta libraries. No DNA is given; TCRdb re-called the 5' RACE reads and lists each CDR3 protein once. The table for this sample gives about 9,200 distinct CDR3 sequences. Source material: CD8+ stem-like memory T cells (TSCM and TCM) sorted from PBMCs. Subset indicated: stem-like memory CD8 T cells (TSTEM), CCR7+ PD-1- TIGIT-. The receptors come from a human donor in good health.

The chain links TRBV7-2 to TRBJ2-7. There are 13 residues in the CDR3. CDR1 SGHTA and CDR2 FQGNSA come from the germline V gene. CDR3 protein: CASSSGAFYEQYF.

The chain combines TRBV7-6 with TRBJ2-5; the D call of TRBD1 rests on TCRdb alone, since no DNA is present to check it. This CDR3 has 15 amino acids. Germline CDR1 SGHVS, CDR2 FNYEAQ. This CDR3 is CASSPRDRSEETQYF.

V and J are TRBV28 and TRBJ2-1; absent DNA, TCRdb's TRBD2 call cannot be checked. The CDR3 loop spans 16 amino acids. Germline CDR1 is MDHEN and CDR2 is SYDVKM. Here the CDR3 reads CASSALAGEFYNEQFF.

The chain has TRBV7-2 and TRBJ2-3. The length of the CDR3 is 14 residues. Germline values: CDR1 SGHTA, CDR2 FQGNSA. CDR3: CASSYPTYTDTQYF.

V is TRBV19 and J is TRBJ1-1. CDR3 size: 12 residues. Germline CDR1 reads LNHDA; CDR2 reads SQIVND (reference sequence). CDR3 loop: CASSMTRHQAFF. The complete variable domain, with remaining parts taken from reference TRBV19 and TRBJ1-1, reads DGGITQSPKYLFRKEGQNVTLSCEQNLNHDAMYWYRQDPGQGLRLIYYSQIVNDFQKGDIAEGYSVSREKKESFPLTVTSAQKNPTAFYLCASSMTRHQAFFGQGTRLTVV.

The gene calls are TRBV7-9 and TRBJ2-2; the D gene TCRdb calls, TRBD2, cannot be checked with no DNA. The CDR3 runs 13 residues. The germline V gene has CDR1 SEHNR and CDR2 FQNEAQ (reference sequence). The CDR3 sequence is CASSPPAGRELFF.

V gene TRBV28 combines with J gene TRBJ2-3; the D call of TRBD2 rests on TCRdb alone, since no DNA is present to check it. The germline CDR1 and CDR2 sequences are MDHEN and SYDVKM. CDR3 length equals 14 residues. Here the CDR3 reads CASYLAGGEDTQYF.

This chain links TRBV7-9 with TRBJ2-3; without DNA, the TCRdb call of TRBD1 cannot be checked. The CDR3 covers 16 residues. Per the germline V gene, CDR1 is SEHNR and CDR2 is FQNEAQ (reference sequence). CDR3 in amino acids: CASSLVGGGAPDTQYF.

This clonotype is deemed medium-sized by its frequency. The chain carries TRBV5-1 and TRBJ1-1. This CDR3 spans 13 amino acids. Per the germline V gene, CDR1 is SGHRS and CDR2 is YFSETQ. CDR3: CASSWDVNTEAFF.

V usage is TRBV7-3 and J usage is TRBJ2-1; with no DNA, the TCRdb D assignment of TRBD1 cannot be verified. The CDR3 has 14 amino acids. Germline lookup yields CDR1 SGHTA and CDR2 FQGTGA. CDR3: CASSATGRRNEQFF. Drawing the rest from reference TRBV7-3 and TRBJ2-1, the complete variable domain is GAGVSQTPSNKVTEKGKYVELRCDPISGHTALYWYRQSLGQGPEFLIYFQGTGAADDSGLPNDRFFAVRPEGSVSTLKIQRTERGDSAVYLCASSATGRRNEQFFGPGTRLTVL.

The genes are TRBV6-5 and TRBJ2-4; TCRdb selects TRBD1, and the lack of DNA leaves this call unchecked. Germline loops: CDR1 MNHEY, CDR2 SVGAGI. CDR3 size: 14 residues. The CDR3 sequence is CASSTGTGVNIQYF.

The CDR3: CASRYPPRARNTEAFF. The chain uses TRBV12-3 or TRBV12-4 and TRBJ1-1. The CDR3 is made up of 16 amino acids.

By frequency, this clonotype registers medium-sized. The V and J genes are TRBV14 and TRBJ2-7; with no DNA, the TCRdb D assignment of TRBD1 cannot be verified. The CDR3 extends over 15 amino acids. Germline V gene sequence: CDR1 SGHDN, CDR2 FVKESK. The CDR3 sequence is CASSQDWGRAHEQYF. Complete variable domain (other parts from reference TRBV14 and TRBJ2-7): EAGVTQFPSHSVIEKGQTVTLRCDPISGHDNLYWYRRVMGKEIKFLLHFVKESKQDESGMPNNRFLAERTGGTYSTLKVQPAELEDSGVYFCASSQDWGRAHEQYFGPGTRLTVT.

J is TRBJ2-5 and V is TRBV24-1; TCRdb's assignment of TRBD1 cannot be checked, as there is no DNA. CDR3 length equals 15 residues. The V gene's germline CDR1 is KGHDR and CDR2 SFDVKD. This chain's CDR3 is CATSDPQGWEETQYF.

The rearrangement joins TRBV21-1 to TRBJ2-2; TCRdb's D call, TRBD1, is unchecked because there is no DNA. TRBV21-1 counts as a pseudogene. The CDR3 is made up of 20 amino acids. CDR3 region: CASSKVGLSPGQRYTGELFF.

Considering frequency, this clonotype is medium-sized (0.01 to 0.1%). V is TRBV4-1 and J is TRBJ2-3; absent DNA, TCRdb's TRBD1 call cannot be checked. This CDR3 region has 19 residues. From germline, CDR1 is MGHRA and CDR2 YSYEKL. The CDR3 sequence: CASSHGYRGPRGFTDTQYF.